The present T cell receptor (beta chain) was sequenced within a study of control samples from healthy donors and cancer patients. Here immunoSEQ multiplex PCR was the method, and the copy in TCRdb shows in-frame clones only, minus some. The sample records around 100,000 clones, about nine tenths being singletons. This CDR3 has 11 amino acids. J was trimmed by 15 bases and V by 3 bases; bases with no gene match: 6. Germline V gives CDR1 SGDLS, CDR2 YYNGEE. This chain connects TRBV9 to TRBJ2-1, with TRBD1 matching over 7 bases. The sequencing sample was made of blood. The origin of this receptor is a human donor in good health. The donor label of this sample is uncertain. The DNA for the CDR3 is TGTGCCAGCAGCGCGGGACAGAGACTGTTCTTC. Encoded protein: CASSAGQRLFF.